A single sample gave rise to the 26 T cell receptor beta chains below, sequenced in a study of T cells in Graves' hyperthyroidism and ophthalmopathy. RNA transcripts served as the template for amplifying TCR beta CDR3 regions. A set of HTBI primers served as the primers for a first-round RT-PCR of the TCR CDR3. TCRdb used MiXCR to reprocess the multiplex PCR reads, holding one entry per CDR3 protein. The data show about 560,000 distinct CDR3 sequences, about half seen once. Sequencing was carried out using peripheral blood or thyroid tissue (not recorded which). These receptors were obtained from a woman aged 18-29 years with Graves' hyperthyroidism.

V gene TRBV6-4 combines with J gene TRBJ1-5; D unresolved. Germline CDR1 and CDR2: MRHNA and SNTAGT. V shed 6 bases and J shed 0 bases, with 12 bases lying between them. The CDR3 covers 15 residues. For the CDR3, the DNA is TGTGCCAGCAGAGAGGACGTCAATAGCAATCAGCCCCAGCATTTT. It yields the protein CASREDVNSNQPQHF.

This clonotype showed up just once. The rearrangement links TRBV11-2 to TRBJ2-7; possibly TRBD1 for D (6 bases). The germline V gene encodes CDR1 SGHAT and CDR2 FQNNGV. This CDR3 spans 15 amino acids. The germline V and J ends were trimmed by 6 bases and 0 bases, with 15 bases remaining between them. The CDR3 sequence is CASSYILGASYEQYF. DNA of the CDR3: TGTGCCAGCAGTTACATTCTGGGGGCCTCCTACGAGCAGTACTTC.

This clonotype appeared a few times. CDR3 sequence reads: CASSLRDRGKDGYTF. CDR3 coding DNA: TGTGCCAGCAGCTTAAGGGACAGGGGAAAGGATGGCTACACCTTC. The chain is built from TRBV7-9 and TRBJ1-2, with 10 bases that match TRBD1. V shed 2 bases, J shed 6 bases, and the junction held 6 bases outside the gene matches. The CDR3 totals 15 residues. Germline V lookup: CDR1 SEHNR, CDR2 FQNEAQ (reference sequence).

This chain joins TRBV15 and TRBJ2-7; TRBD2 matches at 10 bases. Germline values: CDR1 LNHNV, CDR2 YYDKDF (reference sequence). The ends lost 3 bases at V and 1 base at J; junction bases unmatched: 15. The CDR3 length is 19 residues. CDR3 loop: CATSSLGVAGGPFSYEQYF. The CDR3 DNA is TGTGCCACCAGCAGCTTGGGGGTAGCGGGAGGCCCATTTTCCTACGAGCAGTACTTC.

The chain employs TRBV11-1 and TRBJ2-5; 12 nucleotides agree with TRBD2. The junction had 7 bases not matched to a gene; V was cut back by 3 bases and J by 5 bases. The germline V gene encodes CDR1 SGHAT and CDR2 FQDESV (reference sequence). This CDR3 is 16 amino acids long. CDR3 residues: CASSFPSGRERETQYF. In nucleotides, the CDR3 is TGTGCCAGCAGCTTCCCTAGCGGGAGGGAGAGGGAGACCCAGTACTTC.

This clonotype was counted many times. The rearrangement joins TRBV7-2 to TRBJ1-5, with D uncertain. The CDR3 length is 14 residues. CDR1 is SGHTA, CDR2 FQGNSA, per germline. V lost 0 bases, J lost 10 bases, and 13 bases lay in between. CDR3 loop: CASSLALSSHPQHF. CDR3 coding DNA: TGTGCCAGCAGCTTAGCTCTCAGTTCGCACCCCCAGCATTTT.

This clonotype was recorded many times. The CDR3 protein is CASSSLGGEGTQYF. The DNA of the CDR3 is TGTGCCAGCAGCTCCCTCGGGGGCGAAGGGACCCAGTACTTC. The rearrangement links TRBV7-3 to TRBJ2-5; D may correspond to TRBD1 or TRBD2 (6 bases each). In germline, CDR1 is SGHTA, CDR2 FQGTGA. Trimming cost V 4 bases and J 7 bases, with 16 bases left between them. The CDR3 contains 14 residues.

The V and J genes are TRBV2 and TRBJ2-2, with D perhaps being TRBD1 or TRBD2 (5 bases each). Germline loops: CDR1 SNHLY, CDR2 FYNNEI. CDR3 length equals 12 residues. V was shortened by 9 bases and J by 5 bases, with 10 bases between the two germline ends. DNA of the CDR3: TGTGCCAGGACTGAGGGGACCGGGGAGCTGTTTTTT. This sequence encodes CARTEGTGELFF.

Written as DNA, the CDR3 is TGCAGCTTCGTACGGCGGGGCATATACAATGAGCAGTTCTTC. As protein: CSFVRRGIYNEQFF. The chain combines TRBV29-1 with TRBJ2-7; possible D gene TRBD2, 6 bases. The J call may not be correct, given that the DNA end is closer to TRBJ2-1. This CDR3 comprises 14 residues. In germline, CDR1 is SQVTM, CDR2 ANQGSEA.

The chain is built from TRBV7-3 and TRBJ2-1; 11 nucleotides line up with TRBD2. CDR3 length: 15 amino acids. In germline, CDR1 is SGHTA, CDR2 FQGTGA. With 5 bases clipped from V and 7 bases from J, the junction kept 7 bases outside the gene matches. CDR3 loop: CASSPLAGGLNEQFF. CDR3 bases: TGTGCCAGCAGCCCCCTAGCGGGAGGACTGAATGAGCAGTTCTTC.

With respect to this clonotype: A read error may produce the germline difference seen at one junction end. Here the CDR3 reads CASSTRLSRDLYGYTF. The DNA for the CDR3 is TGTGCCAGCAGTACACGCCTCAGCCGGGACCTATATGGCTACACCTTC. The J gene is TRBJ1-2, the V gene TRBV24-1; weak D call: TRBD1 (5 bases). The CDR3 has 16 amino acids. Germline loops: CDR1 KGHDR, CDR2 SFDVKD.

In its sample, this clonotype was seen a few times. Sequence at one end of the junction differs from germline and may be a read error. V and J are TRBV10-3 and TRBJ2-6; the match to TRBD2 covers 8 bases. CDR1 and CDR2 from the germline V gene are ENHRY and SYGVKD. The CDR3 spans 15 residues. The CDR3 coding sequence is TGTGCCAGCAGTTACGGGGGGGCCGGGGCCAACGTCCTGACTTTC. Translating it yields CASSYGGAGANVLTF.

As concerns this clonotype: With a much larger clone just one base away, this may be a read error. The chain joins TRBV2 to TRBJ1-2; possibly TRBD1 for D (6 bases). Trimming removed 8 bases from V and 4 bases from J, with 14 bases in between. CDR3 length: 13 amino acids. The V gene's germline CDR1 is SNHLY and CDR2 FYNNEI. CDR3 amino acids: CASGSQGGYGYTF. In DNA, the CDR3 is TGTGCCAGCGGCTCACAGGGTGGCTATGGCTACACCTTC. Combining the CDR3 with reference TRBV2 and TRBJ1-2 gives the whole variable domain EPEVTQTPSHQVTQMGQEVILRCVPISNHLYFYWYRQILGQKVEFLVSFYNNEISEKSEIFDDQFSVERPDGSNFTLKIRSTKLEDSAMYFCASGSQGGYGYTFGSGTRLTVV.

About this clonotype itself: A single base separates this from a much larger clone, so it may be a read error. Here the CDR3 DNA reads TGTGCCATCAGCCCGGGTCAGGGTGCGAGGAACACTGAAGCTTTCTTT. Translation gives CAISPGQGARNTEAFF. The chain employs TRBV10-3 and TRBJ1-1; the D gene is possibly TRBD1 (5 bases). The CDR3 is 16 amino acids. Trimming shortened V by 6 bases and J by 1 base, and 18 bases separated the two germline ends. Germline CDR1 reads ENHRY; CDR2 reads SYGVKD.

This clonotype has ten or more counts. The chain is built from TRBV10-3 and TRBJ1-5; tentative D call: TRBD1 (5 bases). CDR1 ENHRY and CDR2 SYGVKD come from the germline V gene. This CDR3 is 13 amino acids long. Trimming took 3 bases from V and 11 from J, leaving 14 bases between them. Here the CDR3 reads CAISESGTGTQHF. CDR3 DNA sequence: TGTGCCATCAGTGAATCCGGGACGGGAACCCAGCATTTT.

In the case of this clonotype: This may be a read error, as it is one base from a much larger clone. The chain has TRBV5-6 and TRBJ2-7; D unclear. Trimming shortened V by 7 bases and J by 3 bases, and 5 bases separated the two germline ends. The CDR3 length is 10 residues. Germline-derived CDR1 and CDR2 are SGHDT and YYEEEE. For the CDR3, the DNA is TGTGCCAGCGGTAACTACGAGCAGTACTTC. Translated: CASGNYEQYF.

This sequence joins TRBV20-1 and TRBJ1-4; no clear D. Germline CDR1 and CDR2: DFQATT and SNEGSKA (reference sequence). There are 11 residues in the CDR3. V was clipped by 0 bases and J by 6 bases, with 2 bases between them. The CDR3 spells CSARDHEKLFF. The CDR3 nucleotides read TGCAGTGCTAGAGACCATGAAAAACTGTTTTTT.

This clonotype was observed a handful of times. J is TRBJ2-7 and V is TRBV5-1, with TRBD2 matching 11 bases. This CDR3 comprises 15 residues. Germline V CDR1 and CDR2: SGHRS, YFSETQ. Unmatched junction bases numbered 6, after V lost 4 bases and J lost 3 bases. The CDR3 DNA follows: TGCGCCAGCAGCCTGACTAGCGGGAACTACTACGAGCAGTACTTC. Protein: CASSLTSGNYYEQYF.

The chain combines TRBV11-3 with TRBJ2-2; D not certain. Trimming removed 6 bases at V and 4 bases at J, with 18 bases between. The germline V gene has CDR1 SGHNT and CDR2 YENEEA. The CDR3 loop spans 16 amino acids. The CDR3 DNA follows: TGTGCCAGCAGGAGATTCGACGAGACGGGCACCGGGGAGCTGTTTTTT. This sequence encodes CASRRFDETGTGELFF.

J is TRBJ2-7 and V is TRBV6-6; the D gene is possibly TRBD2 (5 bases). V was clipped by 5 bases and J by 7 bases, with 15 bases between them. The CDR3 is 13 amino acids. CDR1 and CDR2 (germline): MNHNY, SVGAGI (reference sequence). The CDR3 DNA reads TGTGCCAGCAGTACCCCGGCGACGGGGGAGCAGTACTTC. Protein: CASSTPATGEQYF.

The chain combines TRBV20-1 with TRBJ1-1; unclear D gene. Trimming shortened V by 6 bases and J by 4 bases, and 15 bases separated the two germline ends. The CDR3 contains 13 residues. Germline values: CDR1 DFQATT, CDR2 SNEGSKA (reference sequence). The CDR3 DNA reads as TGCAGTGCCCTCCCTGCCCAAGGCACTGAAGCTTTCTTT. Protein sequence: CSALPAQGTEAFF.

CDR3 in amino acids: CASSYLAESSYEQYF. The CDR3 nucleotides are TGTGCCAGCAGCTACCTGGCAGAAAGCTCCTACGAGCAGTACTTC. J is TRBJ2-7 and V is TRBV7-8, with D hard to call. The CDR3 consists of 15 residues. V dropped 4 bases and J dropped 0 bases, with 13 bases sitting between them. Germline-derived CDR1 and CDR2 are SGHVS and FQNEAQ.

The rearrangement links TRBV10-3 to TRBJ2-6; possible D gene TRBD2, 5 bases. The CDR3 length is 11 residues. V lost 6 bases, J lost 8 bases, and 5 bases lay in between. The V gene's germline CDR1 is ENHRY and CDR2 SYGVKD. This chain's CDR3 is CAISGTNVLTF. CDR3 coding DNA: TGTGCCATCAGCGGGACCAACGTCCTGACTTTC.

Many counts were recorded for this clonotype. The rearrangement joins TRBV7-9 to TRBJ1-3; D ambiguous. The CDR3 has 13 amino acids. Trimming pared 4 bases from V and 3 bases from J, leaving 7 bases between. Germline V gene sequence: CDR1 SEHNR, CDR2 FQNEAQ (reference sequence). The CDR3 protein is CASSSGFGNTIYF. DNA of the CDR3: TGTGCCAGCAGCTCGGGATTTGGAAACACCATATATTTT.

For this clonotype: One end of the junction does not line up with germline, which may come from a read error. The gene calls are TRBV7-2 and TRBJ1-5, with 9 positions matching TRBD1. This CDR3 is built from 15 residues. Germline V lookup: CDR1 SGHTA, CDR2 FQGNSA. For the CDR3, the DNA is TGCGCCAGCAGCCCTGGGACAGGGCAAGGACAGCCCCAGCATTTT. Amino acids: CASSPGTGQGQPQHF.

The J gene is TRBJ2-7, the V gene TRBV12-3 or TRBV12-4; D is undetermined. CDR3 length: 13 amino acids. Between the trimmed V and J ends, which lost 8 bases and 1 base, there was a span of 12 bases. The CDR3 nucleotides read TGTGCCAGCGGACGGCAGGCTTCCTACGAGCAGTACTTC. Translating it yields CASGRQASYEQYF.